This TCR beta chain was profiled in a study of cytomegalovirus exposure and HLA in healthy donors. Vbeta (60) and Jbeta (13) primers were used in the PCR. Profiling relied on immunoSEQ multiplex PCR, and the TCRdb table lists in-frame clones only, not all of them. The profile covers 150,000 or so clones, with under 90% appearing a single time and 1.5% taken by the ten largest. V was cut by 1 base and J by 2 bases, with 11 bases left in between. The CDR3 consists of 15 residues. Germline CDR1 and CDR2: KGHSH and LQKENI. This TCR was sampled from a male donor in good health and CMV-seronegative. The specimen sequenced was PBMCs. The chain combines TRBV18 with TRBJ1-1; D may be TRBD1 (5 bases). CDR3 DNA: TGTGCCAGCTCACCACTCGGGCAGGGTAACACTGAAGCTTTCTTT. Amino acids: CASSPLGQGNTEAFF.